The entry that follows covers one T cell receptor (beta chain) sequence. Its antigen is currently unknown. The ends were cut back, 4 bases at V and 5 bases at J, with 9 bases in the middle. Germline-derived CDR1 and CDR2 are MNHEY and SVGAGI. CDR3 size: 13 residues. The entry originates in a study of identifying expanded T cells in peripheral blood. Clones were read by immunoSEQ multiplex PCR, and TCRdb kept only the in-frame ones, dropping some. The sample records roughly 120,000 clones, approximately 90% being singletons. Study-level findings and limits: Over two and four weeks, about 15 and 18 clones changed, versus 1.2 between replicates. Across healthy donors, higher total template counts meant significantly greater roughly two-week count variance.

The chain is built from TRBV6-5 and TRBJ2-1; D gene uncertain. The TCR was taken from a person between 18 and 75 years old in good health. The sequenced material came from blood. Here the CDR3 DNA reads TGTGCCAGCAGTTCGATCTCAAACAATGAGCAGTTCTTC. Amino acids: CASSSISNNEQFF.